A single sample gave rise to the 9 T cell receptor beta chains below, sequenced in a study of post-analysis software for immune sequencing data. Study observations and caveats: In patients, about 5 TRBV segments were more frequent than in controls, with TRBV5-6, TRBV5-1 and TRBV20-1 among them.

TCR beta libraries were prepared from cDNA with unique molecular identifiers. Using its own MiXCR run on the PCR reads, TCRdb lists one record per CDR3 protein. The sample yields roughly 650,000 distinct CDR3 sequences, approximately 60% seen once. These receptors lack a known antigen. The source material was blood. The receptor set was obtained from a girl aged 2-9 years with multiple sclerosis.

A note on this clonotype: One end of the junction varies from germline; a read error may be responsible. For the CDR3, the DNA is TGTGCCGGCAGTTACAGACCGTCTGCTAGCGTTCCCCCACCTTACGAGCAGTACTTC. This encodes CAGSYRPSASVPPPYEQYF. The rearrangement links TRBV6-2 or TRBV6-3 to TRBJ2-7; maybe TRBD2 (6 bases). The length of the CDR3 is 19 residues. Germline CDR1 is MNHEY and CDR2 is SVGEGT.

V and J are TRBV11-2 and TRBJ2-1, with a weak D call TRBD1 (5 bases). The CDR3 sequence is 14 residues long. Germline lookup yields CDR1 SGHAT and CDR2 FQNNGV. Trimming left V 8 bases short and J 6 bases short, with 17 bases between. CDR3 in amino acids: CASLRAAAINEQFF. The CDR3 bases are TGTGCCAGCCTCAGGGCGGCAGCTATCAATGAGCAGTTCTTC. Drawing the rest from reference TRBV11-2 and TRBJ2-1, the complete variable domain is EAGVAQSPRYKIIEKRQSVAFWCNPISGHATLYWYQQILGQGPKLLIQFQNNGVVDDSQLPKDRFSAERLKGVDSTLKIQPAKLEDSAVYLCASLRAAAINEQFFGPGTRLTVL.

This chain links TRBV20-1 with TRBJ2-3, with 13 positions matching TRBD2. The germline gives CDR1 DFQATT, CDR2 SNEGSKA (reference sequence). The junction had 5 bases not matched to a gene; V was cut back by 5 bases and J by 3 bases. CDR3 length: 15 residues. CDR3 bases: TGCAGTGCTCAATCGACTAGCGGGAGGACAGATACGCAGTATTTT. Translating it yields CSAQSTSGRTDTQYF.

The chain combines TRBV27 with TRBJ2-1; 10 bases are shared with TRBD1. This CDR3 contains 14 residues. Trimming cost V 6 bases and J 9 bases; bases outside gene matches: 8. CDR1 and CDR2 (germline): MNHEY, SMNVEV (reference sequence). The CDR3 sequence is CASRGQGTYREQFF. The CDR3 DNA follows: TGTGCCAGCAGGGGACAGGGGACATATCGTGAGCAGTTCTTC.

The rearrangement uses TRBV29-1 and TRBJ2-5; D might be TRBD1 or TRBD2, each matching 6 bases. The CDR3 loop spans 13 amino acids. Per the germline V gene, CDR1 is SQVTM and CDR2 is ANQGSEA. Between the trimmed V and J ends, which lost 3 bases and 4 bases, there was a span of 12 bases. CDR3 protein: CSVDEGGGETQYF. In DNA, the CDR3 is TGCAGCGTTGACGAAGGAGGGGGAGAGACCCAGTACTTC.

The chain has TRBV20-1 and TRBJ2-5, with 10 bases lining up with TRBD2. The J call is doubtful: the DNA matches TRBJ2-7 better. In germline, CDR1 is DFQATT, CDR2 SNEGSKA (reference sequence). The CDR3 totals 17 residues. CDR3 nucleotide sequence: TGCAGTGCTAACCCTCTTTCTAAGCGGGAGGGGGTTAACGAGCAGTACTTC. Protein sequence: CSANPLSKREGVNEQYF.

This clonotype was seen once. V usage is TRBV5-1 and J usage is TRBJ1-4, with D hard to call. The germline V gene has CDR1 SGHRS and CDR2 YFSETQ. V lost 1 base, J lost 3 bases, and 7 bases lay in between. This CDR3 region has 14 residues. The CDR3 spells CASSLQASNEKLFF. CDR3 coding DNA: TGCGCCAGCAGCTTGCAGGCCTCTAATGAAAAACTGTTTTTT.

The V gene is TRBV29-1, the J gene TRBJ1-2; D possibly corresponds to TRBD1 (5 bases). CDR3 length: 12 residues. Between the trimmed V and J ends, which lost 3 bases and 5 bases, there was a span of 10 bases. From germline, CDR1 is SQVTM and CDR2 ANQGSEA. CDR3 in DNA: TGCAGCGTTGATGACGGGACTTATGGCTACACCTTC. Protein: CSVDDGTYGYTF.

The CDR3 nucleotides are TGTGCCAGCACCGCAGACAGGGGGAAGAGGGAGACCCAGTACTTC. It translates to CASTADRGKRETQYF. The chain combines TRBV7-2 with TRBJ2-7; 9 nucleotides align to TRBD1. Gene TRBJ2-5 matches the end of the DNA better, so the J call may be wrong. The CDR3 consists of 15 residues. Per the germline V gene, CDR1 is SGHTA and CDR2 is FQGNSA.